This TCR beta chain was documented in a study of OX40 agonist ivuxolimab in advanced cancers. Study background: Past anti-PD-1, anti-PD-L1 or anti-CTLA-4 therapy was accepted, and 30% to 50% had received some.

The CDR3 is made up of 10 amino acids. Germline-derived CDR1 and CDR2 are MDHEN and SYDVKM. V was clipped by 7 bases and J by 4 bases, with 3 bases between them. General study results and limits: A proportion of nonresponders additionally exhibited low normalized T-cell clonal expansion. Patients who responded partially at 0.1-3.0 mg/kg showed clonal expansion ranking among the lowest.

About this clone itself: Its antigen is undetermined.

This table comes from immunoSEQ multiplex PCR, and its TCRdb copy is limited to in-frame clones, with some not included. The top ten clones hold around 40% of a sample with roughly 15,000 clones, 80% to 85% of them seen once. The sequencing here drew on CD4+ or CD8+ T cells sorted from blood, taken in a trial of the OX40 agonist ivuxolimab. The sequence was obtained from an adult with an advanced solid tumor such as melanoma, head and neck, liver or kidney cancer. The chain joins TRBV28 to TRBJ2-3; D unresolved. The CDR3 DNA reads TGTGCCAGCATGTCAGATACGCAGTATTTT. Its protein is CASMSDTQYF. The variable domain in full, with the rest retrieved from reference TRBV28 and TRBJ2-3, is DVKVTQSSRYLVKRTGEKVFLECVQDMDHENMFWYRQDPGLGLRLIYFSYDVKMKEKGDIPEGYSVSREKKERFSLILESASTNQTSMYLCASMSDTQYFGPGTRLTVL.